Reported below is one T cell receptor (beta chain). The antigen it binds to is not known. No much larger clonotype is one base removed from it; base qualities were not supplied. The library relied on the immunoSEQ multiplex PCR assay. For most patients, genomic DNA was isolated with the Qiagen DNeasy Blood and Tissue Kit and sent frozen to Adaptive Biotechnologies for TCR sequencing. Adaptive Biotechnologies carried out high-throughput TCR-beta CDR3 sequencing of genomic DNA for most patients. Processing in the source paper ran as follows. Adaptive's ImmunoSEQ software was the source of the TCR sequencing data for roughly 19 patients, while three other patients were processed with MiXCR and VDJtools. To correct CD4 versus CD8 sorting errors, any sequence found in both subsets at a frequency ratio below 5:1 was removed. CDR3 nucleotide sequences shared between donor and recipient were removed because the origin of such sequences could not be assigned. At least 2-fold expansion over unstimulated cells and a minimum CFSE-low frequency of 0.002% (template counts) or 0.001% (read counts) were required for clones to be classified as alloreactive. Clones were considered mappable if detected in sequenced pre-transplant spleen, lymph node, or MLR CFSE-low populations of the donor or recipient. The cumulative frequency of alloreactive clones was calculated as a percentage of all sequences, weighted by copy number. What TCRdb holds here is the immuneACCESS table cut down to in-frame rearrangements. Part of the clones is not present; checked against another copy, under half of the missing clones reflect an unresolved V gene, and the others are unexplained. V and J calls plus clone size are reproduced from that table; the DNA served to infer D and trimming. The sample data list fewer than 110,000 clones, and roughly 93% of these were observed just once. The ten most abundant clones make up more than 0.9% of the sample.

The sample comes from a study of graft-versus-host responses after intestinal transplantation (dated by TCRdb to the early 2020s). Study-wide context: The transplants that recipients got were multivisceral, liver-intestinal, or isolated intestinal. Every recipient was given anti-thymocyte globulin induction, then maintenance tacrolimus and steroids for around three years. Bulk TCR-beta CDR3 sequencing was used to track graft-versus-host and host-versus-graft alloreactive T cell clones in the graft, circulation and bone marrow after intestinal transplantation. Alloreactive clones were identified by sequencing pre-transplant mixed lymphocyte reaction products and comparing these products with unstimulated pre-transplant donor and recipient T cells. The cohort enrolled 24 intestinal transplant recipients, one of whom was a retransplant, and a few patients without pretransplant specimens were excluded. Donor T cell macrochimerism was defined as a peak of at least 4% donor T cells among recipient peripheral blood mononuclear cells. Rather than being sequenced by the commercial service, samples from a few later patients were sequenced in-house on an Illumina MiSeq and processed with MiXCR. What the research found in general, with its limitations: High GvH to HvG T cell clonal ratios were observed in the allografts of patients with donor T cell macrochimerism. Conclusions were limited by the relatively low number and heterogeneity of intestinal transplant patients. Early after transplant, peak levels of circulating GvH clones were found to be associated with declines in HvG clones. GvH clones were detected in recipient bone marrow, and some appeared earlier in ileal mucosa or blood, consistent with an intestinal mucosal origin.

The sample's time point label, in plain terms: cells obtained before transplantation from donor or recipient. CD3+CD4+ and CD3+CD8+ populations were FACS-sorted from unstimulated pre-transplant donor and recipient cells taken from spleen or lymph nodes. From a lookup of the germline V gene (reference sequence), CDR1 and CDR2 are SEHNR and FQNEAQ. From the cysteine through the phenylalanine, the CDR3 covers 16 amino acids. Of the read, only the CDR3 DNA is kept; its 48 bases are in frame from base 1. V drops 5 bases and J drops 0 bases, leaving 17 bases in between. This clonotype originated in a human donor who received an intestinal transplant. The chain links TRBV7-9 with TRBJ2-7; the D gene assignment is perhaps TRBD1 or TRBD2, with each matching 5 bases. The source material was unstimulated CD8+ T cells sorted from spleen or lymph node cells, sampled before intestinal transplant. In nucleotide form, the sequence is TGTGCCAGCAGCCGAATTCCGGGACCTTACTCCTACGAGCAGTACTTC. It codes for CASSRIPGPYSYEQYF.